This T cell receptor (beta chain) was retrieved from a study of CD8 T cells in Susac syndrome. Findings and limits, study-wide: The study recognized that its TCR sequencing and HLA analysis covered a relatively small number of individuals.

In this sample, this clonotype turned up once. What it binds is unknown. Germline V CDR1 and CDR2: LNHDA, SQIVND (reference sequence). This CDR3 region has 15 residues. V gave up 0 bases and J gave up 3 bases, with 9 bases separating them. It was negative isolation that provided the CD8+ and CD4+ T cells, whereas TEMRA cells were enriched by FACS. Roughly 0.45 to 1 ug RNA was reverse transcribed with random hexamers. Multiplex immunoSEQ PCR targeted 54 Vbeta and 13 Jbeta TCR beta segments. TCRdb ran MiXCR on the immunoSEQ multiplex PCR reads and lists one entry per CDR3 protein. The sample has 100,000 to 150,000 distinct CDR3 sequences, around 75% seen once; the top ten hold around 0.49%.

V and J are TRBV19 and TRBJ1-5; the D gene is possibly TRBD1 (5 bases). Specimen: CD8+ T cells from PBMCs. This clonotype was sampled from a human donor with multiple sclerosis. The CDR3 bases are TGTGCCAGTAGTATAGAAGACAGACACAATCAGCCCCAGCATTTT. Amino acids: CASSIEDRHNQPQHF.